The 2 T cell receptor beta chains below come from one sample, sequenced in a study of radiation and T cells in renal cell carcinoma. TCRdb's copy holds only in-frame clones and misses some; the assay was immunoSEQ multiplex PCR. In the table there are tens of thousands of clones, around 80% of which are singletons. Noted time point: blood 2 weeks post-SBRT. The sample's treatment: 15 Gy SBRT to primary tumor, nephrectomy 4 weeks later. The sequenced sample was blood, obtained from a patient whose treatment included radiotherapy and nephrectomy. These receptors originate from a man between 60 and 70 years old with renal cell carcinoma.

This chain uses TRBV6-6 with TRBJ1-1, with a weak D call TRBD1 (5 bases). CDR1 and CDR2 from the germline V gene are MNHNY and SVGAGI (reference sequence). Trimming shortened V by 0 bases and J by 1 base, and 6 bases separated the two germline ends. This CDR3 region has 14 residues. The CDR3 DNA follows: TGTGCCAGCAGTTACTCAGGGGAGAACACTGAAGCTTTCTTT. This gives the protein CASSYSGENTEAFF.

The V and J genes are TRBV6-4 and TRBJ2-1; TRBD2 aligns across 12 bases. The V segment lost 2 bases and the J segment 9 bases; nucleotides outside the gene matches: 2. From germline, CDR1 is MRHNA and CDR2 SNTAGT. CDR3 length: 14 residues. The CDR3 region is CASSDGLAGTEQFF. The CDR3 region has the DNA TGTGCCAGCAGTGACGGACTAGCGGGGACTGAGCAGTTCTTC.